Each of the 26 T cell receptor beta chains below was sequenced from the same sample in a study of blood T cell repertoires in COVID-19. Clones were sequenced by immunoSEQ multiplex PCR, and TCRdb holds only the in-frame ones, with some missing. The sample consists of about 110,000 clones, approximately 81% of them appearing once. Specimen: peripheral blood. These receptors were collected from a human donor in a cohort sampled during active COVID-19.

This clone was detected only a few times. This rearrangement joins TRBV27 to TRBJ2-7; 7 bases match TRBD1. J gave up 7 bases and V 5 bases, and 14 bases lay outside the gene matches. The CDR3 is made up of 15 amino acids. Germline V lookup: CDR1 MNHEY, CDR2 SMNVEV (reference sequence). CDR3: CASSLYRGGLMEQYF. The CDR3 DNA is TGTGCCAGCAGTCTGTACAGGGGCGGGTTAATGGAGCAGTACTTC.

The gene calls are TRBV5-1 and TRBJ1-1; D might be TRBD1 (5 bases). CDR1 and CDR2 (germline): SGHRS, YFSETQ. This CDR3 region has 14 residues. V lost 1 base to trimming and J lost 2 bases, with 9 bases between them. CDR3 sequence (DNA): TGCGCCAGCAGCTTGATGGGACTTAACACTGAAGCTTTCTTT. The encoded protein is CASSLMGLNTEAFF.

The rearrangement links TRBV7-3 to TRBJ2-7; 10 bases align to TRBD2. The germline CDR1 and CDR2 sequences are SGHTA and FQGTGA. Trimming took 2 bases from V and 2 from J; bases not matched to a gene: 3. CDR3 length equals 15 residues. CDR3 bases: TGTGCCAGCAGCTTAGGAGCGGGAGGGCCCTACGAGCAGTACTTC. Protein product: CASSLGAGGPYEQYF.

The chain links TRBV7-2 to TRBJ2-7; 10 bases are shared with TRBD2. In germline, CDR1 is SGHTA, CDR2 FQGNSA. V dropped 2 bases and J dropped 5; count of bases not matched to a gene: 9. This CDR3 contains 16 residues. The CDR3 DNA reads as TGTGCCAGCAGCTTAACGGAGCGGGGGGGCGTCCACGAGCAGTACTTC. Residues: CASSLTERGGVHEQYF. Filled out from reference TRBV7-2 and TRBJ2-7, the complete variable domain reads GAGVSQSPSNKVTEKGKDVELRCDPISGHTALYWYRQSLGQGLEFLIYFQGNSAPDKSGLPSDRFSAERTGGSVSTLTIQRTQQEDSAVYLCASSLTERGGVHEQYFGPGTRLTVT.

This clone occurred a few times. The chain has TRBV5-5 and TRBJ1-6, with a possible D match to TRBD1 (5 bases). Germline CDR1 reads SGHKS; CDR2 reads YYEKEE (reference sequence). This CDR3 is built from 15 residues. Trimming took off 2 bases at V and 10 bases at J, with 16 bases between the two ends. DNA of the CDR3: TGTGCCAGCAGCTTCCTTCCCGGGGGAGAATCACCCCTCCACTTT. Its protein product is CASSFLPGGESPLHF.

The sample holds a few counts of this clone. The V gene is TRBV9, the J gene TRBJ1-2, with D possibly being TRBD1 (6 bases). With 4 bases removed from V and 7 bases from J, the gap between germline ends came to 32 bases. Germline CDR1 SGDLS, CDR2 YYNGEE. There are 19 residues in the CDR3. The CDR3 DNA follows: TGTGCCAGCAGCCCTATTTCCCTCCCACGCTCAGGGGTGAAAGGTGGCTACACCTTC. This sequence encodes CASSPISLPRSGVKGGYTF.

This clone was picked up one time. The chain uses TRBV3-1 (or the pseudogene TRBV3-2) and TRBJ1-1, with D perhaps TRBD1 (5 bases). V lost 1 base to trimming and J lost 3 bases, with 21 bases between them. Germline V gene lookup returns CDR1 LGHDT and CDR2 YNNKEL (reference sequence). CDR3 size: 18 residues. The CDR3 DNA reads as TGTGCCAGCAGCCAAGGAGTGTCGGGGGTGGTGGAGGACACTGAAGCTTTCTTT. It is translated as CASSQGVSGVVEDTEAFF.

The V and J genes are TRBV19 and TRBJ2-3; possibly TRBD2 for D (6 bases). Trimming pared 9 bases from V and 4 bases from J, leaving 20 bases between. CDR3 length: 15 residues. Germline values: CDR1 LNHDA, CDR2 SQIVND (reference sequence). CDR3 coding DNA: TGTGCCAGCTTATTACCGGGACTCCGGGCAGATACGCAGTATTTT. Amino acid sequence: CASLLPGLRADTQYF.

The CDR3 loop reads CASSVGPSGGPGETQYF. The CDR3 region has the DNA TGTGCCAGCAGCGTAGGCCCTAGCGGGGGACCAGGGGAGACCCAGTACTTC. V gene TRBV9 combines with J gene TRBJ2-5; TRBD2 matches at 10 bases. From germline, CDR1 is SGDLS and CDR2 YYNGEE. With 0 bases clipped from V and 5 bases from J, the junction kept 10 bases outside the gene matches. The CDR3 contains 17 residues. Together with reference TRBV9 and TRBJ2-5, the CDR3 gives the full variable domain: DSGVTQTPKHLITATGQRVTLRCSPRSGDLSVYWYQQSLDQGLQFLIQYYNGEERAKGNILERFSAQQFPDLHSELNLSSLELGDSALYFCASSVGPSGGPGETQYFGPGTRLLVL.

V is TRBV4-2 and J is TRBJ2-6; D is unclear. Germline V gene sequence: CDR1 LGHNA, CDR2 YNFKEQ. The CDR3 has 15 residues. V lost 0 bases to trimming and J lost 2 bases, with 5 bases between them. CDR3 nucleotides: TGTGCCAGCAGCCAAGACCTAGCTGGGGCCAACGTCCTGACTTTC. Its protein is CASSQDLAGANVLTF.

The rearrangement links TRBV30 to TRBJ2-1; 9 nucleotides align to TRBD2. V trimming: 2 bases; J trimming: 9 bases; junction bases outside the gene matches: 11. Germline V gene data show CDR1 as GTSNPN and CDR2 as SVGIG (reference sequence). The length of the CDR3 is 15 residues. The DNA for the CDR3 is TGTGCCTGGAGTCGAGCCAGCGGGGGGTGGCGTGAGCAGTTCTTC. Translation: CAWSRASGGWREQFF.

The gene calls are TRBV5-1 and TRBJ2-5; weak D call: TRBD2 (6 bases). This CDR3 is built from 16 residues. CDR1 and CDR2 from the germline V gene are SGHRS and YFSETQ. V was clipped by 0 bases and J by 0 bases, with 12 bases between them. Here the CDR3 reads CASSLAEEGYQETQYF. In DNA, the CDR3 is TGCGCCAGCAGCTTGGCGGAGGAGGGGTACCAAGAGACCCAGTACTTC.

The chain has TRBV5-8 and TRBJ1-5; a possible D gene is TRBD1 (6 bases). The V gene's germline CDR1 is SGHTS and CDR2 YDEGEE. V lost 4 bases to trimming and J lost 0 bases, with 11 bases between them. This CDR3 has 15 residues. The CDR3 DNA sequence: TGTGCCAGCAGCACCGGACAGTTTAGCAATCAGCCCCAGCATTTT. Protein: CASSTGQFSNQPQHF.

The chain carries TRBV9 and TRBJ2-3; 7 bases match TRBD2. CDR1 and CDR2 (germline): SGDLS, YYNGEE. The V segment lost 1 base and the J segment 4 bases; nucleotides outside the gene matches: 9. The CDR3 contains 16 residues. The CDR3: CASSVSGGREADTQYF. The CDR3 nucleotides read TGTGCCAGCAGCGTATCAGGCGGGAGAGAGGCAGATACGCAGTATTTT.

The chain has TRBV19 and TRBJ2-3; the match to TRBD1 covers 9 bases. CDR1 LNHDA and CDR2 SQIVND come from the germline V gene (reference sequence). V trimming: 4 bases; J trimming: 4 bases; junction bases outside the gene matches: 12. CDR3 size: 17 residues. The CDR3 nucleotides are TGTGCCAGTAGTACCGGGACAGGGCGGCTATATCCAGATACGCAGTATTTT. Residues: CASSTGTGRLYPDTQYF.

The V and J genes are TRBV2 and TRBJ1-6; D unresolved. V was clipped by 3 bases and J by 12 bases, with 6 bases between them. CDR3 length equals 11 residues. CDR1 and CDR2 (germline): SNHLY, FYNNEI. DNA of the CDR3: TGTGCCAGCAGTGACGGGTTACCCCTCCACTTT. It specifies CASSDGLPLHF.

The chain has TRBV7-9 and TRBJ2-4, with D possibly TRBD1 on 6 matching bases. The CDR3 is 13 residues long. CDR1 and CDR2 (germline): SEHNR, FQNEAQ (reference sequence). V dropped 8 bases and J dropped 8 bases, with 16 bases sitting between them. In DNA form, the CDR3 reads TGTGCCAGCCGACCGACAGGATTGGACATTCAGTACTTC. Encoded protein: CASRPTGLDIQYF.

V gene TRBV6-5 combines with J gene TRBJ1-1; D is uncertain. V lost 4 bases, J lost 4 bases, and 13 bases lay in between. The CDR3 runs 14 residues. Looked up from germline, CDR1 is MNHEY and CDR2 is SVGAGI. CDR3 region: CASSSPGETTEAFF. In DNA, the CDR3 is TGTGCCAGCAGTTCGCCCGGGGAAACCACTGAAGCTTTCTTT.

The chain employs TRBV29-1 and TRBJ1-4; D not resolved. Trimming pared 7 bases from V and 6 bases from J, leaving 12 bases between. The CDR3 spans 12 residues. Germline V CDR1 and CDR2: SQVTM, ANQGSEA. CDR3 coding DNA: TGCAGCGGGGGTATCGGGTATGAAAAACTGTTTTTT. It codes for CSGGIGYEKLFF.

In DNA form, the CDR3 reads TGTGCCAGCAGCTTAGCGGGAGACGGCGAGCAGTACTTC. Protein sequence: CASSLAGDGEQYF. This chain joins TRBV11-2 and TRBJ2-7; a weak D match, TRBD2 (6 bases). This CDR3 comprises 13 residues. Trimming removed 1 base from V and 6 bases from J, with 10 bases in between. Germline lookup yields CDR1 SGHAT and CDR2 FQNNGV.

The chain is built from TRBV19 and TRBJ2-7; the match to TRBD2 covers 8 bases. Trimming took 5 bases from V and 2 from J; bases not matched to a gene: 8. Germline CDR1 reads LNHDA; CDR2 reads SQIVND (reference sequence). The CDR3 is 15 amino acids. CDR3 nucleotides: TGTGCCAGTAGTCCACAAGCGGGAGCTGCCTACGAGCAGTACTTC. It translates to CASSPQAGAAYEQYF.

Many counts were recorded for this clone. The chain carries TRBV4-3 and TRBJ2-1; 12 bases are a match to TRBD2. With V trimmed by 3 bases and J by 7 bases, 10 bases remained unmatched. The CDR3 spans 17 residues. Germline CDR1 reads LGHNA; CDR2 reads YSLEER. CDR3 region: CASSHGASGGAENEQFF. The CDR3 bases are TGCGCCAGCAGCCATGGAGCTAGCGGGGGGGCCGAAAATGAGCAGTTCTTC.

The V and J genes are TRBV18 and TRBJ2-2, with TRBD1 matching over 11 bases. Germline assignment: CDR1 KGHSH and CDR2 LQKENI. V trimming: 0 bases; J trimming: 3 bases; junction bases outside the gene matches: 3. The CDR3 runs 17 residues. CDR3 residues: CASSPPGTGGDTGELFF. The CDR3 DNA sequence: TGTGCCAGCTCACCACCGGGGACAGGGGGTGACACCGGGGAGCTGTTTTTT. Full variable domain (missing parts from reference TRBV18 and TRBJ2-2): NAGVMQNPRHLVRRRGQEARLRCSPMKGHSHVYWYRQLPEEGLKFMVYLQKENIIDESGMPKERFSAEFPKEGPSILRIQQVVRGDSAAYFCASSPPGTGGDTGELFFGEGSRLTVL.

The chain carries TRBV5-1 and TRBJ1-4, with a possible D match to TRBD1 (6 bases). This CDR3 is 14 amino acids long. Trimming took 0 bases from V and 7 from J, leaving 10 bases between them. The germline gives CDR1 SGHRS, CDR2 YFSETQ. The CDR3 region has the DNA TGCGCCAGCAGCTTGGCGTCAGGGGTTGAAAAACTGTTTTTT. It translates to CASSLASGVEKLFF.

V and J are TRBV18 and TRBJ1-2; TRBD1 agrees at 12 bases. Germline CDR1 and CDR2: KGHSH and LQKENI. This CDR3 contains 15 residues. J was trimmed by 4 bases and V by 6 bases; bases with no gene match: 6. CDR3 bases: TGTGCCAGCTCGGCCGGGACAGGGGGCGGCTATGGCTACACCTTC. This encodes CASSAGTGGGYGYTF. The whole variable domain, filled in from reference TRBV18 and TRBJ1-2, reads NAGVMQNPRHLVRRRGQEARLRCSPMKGHSHVYWYRQLPEEGLKFMVYLQKENIIDESGMPKERFSAEFPKEGPSILRIQQVVRGDSAAYFCASSAGTGGGYGYTFGSGTRLTVV.

This clone was seen only a few times. CDR3 sequence: CASKLFVSVETQYF. CDR3 DNA: TGTGCCAGCAAGCTTTTCGTATCGGTTGAGACCCAGTACTTC. This chain connects TRBV2 to TRBJ2-5; D not resolved. In germline, CDR1 is SNHLY, CDR2 FYNNEI. This CDR3 has 14 residues. Trimming left V 7 bases short and J 5 bases short, with 17 bases between.